The sequence of this TCR beta chain was determined in a study of OX40 agonist ivuxolimab in advanced cancers. Background on the study: Three patients, one with hepatocellular carcinoma and two with cutaneous melanoma, responded partially. Study results and limitations: The mean number of expanded clones was higher in CD8+ T cells than in CD4+.

Assay: immunoSEQ multiplex PCR; the TCRdb copy retains only in-frame clones and omits some. The table records around 60,000 clones, less than 85% of them present only once. Remarks on this clone: Its antigen remains unknown.

The germline CDR1 and CDR2 sequences are SGHRS and YFSETQ. This CDR3 is 14 amino acids long. The V gene end was trimmed by 4 bases and the J gene end by 4 bases; junction bases not matched to a gene: 8. The sequencing used CD4+ or CD8+ T cells sorted from blood, collected in a trial of the OX40 agonist ivuxolimab. The sequence was collected from an adult with an advanced solid tumor such as melanoma, head and neck, liver or kidney cancer. This chain joins TRBV5-1 and TRBJ2-7, with 7 bases aligning to TRBD1. CDR3 DNA sequence: TGCGCCAGCAGCCCCGGGACAGCGATTTACGAGCAGTACTTC. Its protein is CASSPGTAIYEQYF.